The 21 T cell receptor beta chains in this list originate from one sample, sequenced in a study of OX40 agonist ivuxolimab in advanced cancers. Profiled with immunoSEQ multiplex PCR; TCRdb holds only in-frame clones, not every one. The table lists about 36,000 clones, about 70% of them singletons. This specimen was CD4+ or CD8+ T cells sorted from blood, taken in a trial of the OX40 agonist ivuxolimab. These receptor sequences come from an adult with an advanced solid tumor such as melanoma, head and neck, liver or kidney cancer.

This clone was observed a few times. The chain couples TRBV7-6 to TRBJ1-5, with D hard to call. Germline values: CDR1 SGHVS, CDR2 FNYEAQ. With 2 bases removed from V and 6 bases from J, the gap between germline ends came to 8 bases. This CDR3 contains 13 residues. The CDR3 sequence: CASSLLGFQPQHF. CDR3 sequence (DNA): TGTGCCAGCAGCTTATTAGGATTTCAGCCCCAGCATTTT.

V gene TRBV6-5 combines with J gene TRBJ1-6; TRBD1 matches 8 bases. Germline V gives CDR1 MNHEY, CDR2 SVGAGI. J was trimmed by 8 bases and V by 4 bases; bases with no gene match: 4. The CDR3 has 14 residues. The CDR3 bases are TGTGCCAGCAGTTTCCAGGGGGCGCATTCACCCCTCCACTTT. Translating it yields CASSFQGAHSPLHF.

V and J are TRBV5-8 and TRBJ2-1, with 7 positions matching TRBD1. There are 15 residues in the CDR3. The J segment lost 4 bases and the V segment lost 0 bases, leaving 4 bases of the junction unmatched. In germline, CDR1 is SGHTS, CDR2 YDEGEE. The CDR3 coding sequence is TGTGCCAGCAGCTTGGGGGGACAGCCTTACAATGAGCAGTTCTTC. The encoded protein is CASSLGGQPYNEQFF.

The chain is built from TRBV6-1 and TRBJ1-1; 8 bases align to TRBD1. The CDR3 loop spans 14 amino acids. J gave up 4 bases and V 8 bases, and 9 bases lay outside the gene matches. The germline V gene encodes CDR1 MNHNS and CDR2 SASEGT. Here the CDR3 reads CASDRGSLSTEAFF. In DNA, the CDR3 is TGTGCCAGCGACAGGGGTTCTTTGAGCACTGAAGCTTTCTTT.

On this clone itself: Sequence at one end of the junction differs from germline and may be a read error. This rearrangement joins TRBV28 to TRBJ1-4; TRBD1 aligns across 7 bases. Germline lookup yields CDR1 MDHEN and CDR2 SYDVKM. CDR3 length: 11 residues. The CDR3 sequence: CASSMEGQVSF. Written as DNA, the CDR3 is TGTGCCAGCAGTATGGAAGGACAGGTGAGCTTT.

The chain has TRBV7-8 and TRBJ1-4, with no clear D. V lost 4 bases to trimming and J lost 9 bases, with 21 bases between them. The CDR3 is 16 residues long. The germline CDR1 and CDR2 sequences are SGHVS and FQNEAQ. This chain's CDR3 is CASSSRTGGRNQKLFF. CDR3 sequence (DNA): TGTGCCAGCAGCTCGCGGACGGGAGGGAGAAATCAAAAACTGTTTTTT.

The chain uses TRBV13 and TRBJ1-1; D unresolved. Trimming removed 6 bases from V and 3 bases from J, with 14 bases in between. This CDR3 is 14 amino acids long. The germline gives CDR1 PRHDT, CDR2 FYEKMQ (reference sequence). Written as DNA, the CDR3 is TGTGCCAGCAGTTACTTTCCCGTGGACACTGAAGCTTTCTTT. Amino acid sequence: CASSYFPVDTEAFF.

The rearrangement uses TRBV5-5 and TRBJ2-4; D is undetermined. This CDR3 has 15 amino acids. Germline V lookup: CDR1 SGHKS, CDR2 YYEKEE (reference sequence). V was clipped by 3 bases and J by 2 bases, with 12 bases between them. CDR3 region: CASSSTHQTKNIQYF. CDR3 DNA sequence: TGTGCCAGCAGCTCGACACATCAAACCAAAAACATTCAGTACTTC. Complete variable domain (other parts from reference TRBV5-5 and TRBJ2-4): DAGVTQSPTHLIKTRGQQVTLRCSPISGHKSVSWYQQVLGQGPQFIFQYYEKEERGRGNFPDRFSARQFPNYSSELNVNALLLGDSALYLCASSSTHQTKNIQYFGAGTRLSVL.

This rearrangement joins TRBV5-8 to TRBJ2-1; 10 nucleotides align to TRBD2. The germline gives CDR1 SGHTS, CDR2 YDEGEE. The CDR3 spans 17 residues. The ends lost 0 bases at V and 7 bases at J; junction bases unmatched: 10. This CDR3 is CASSLGASGGYLNEQFF. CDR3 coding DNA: TGTGCCAGCAGCTTGGGGGCTAGCGGGGGTTACTTGAATGAGCAGTTCTTC.

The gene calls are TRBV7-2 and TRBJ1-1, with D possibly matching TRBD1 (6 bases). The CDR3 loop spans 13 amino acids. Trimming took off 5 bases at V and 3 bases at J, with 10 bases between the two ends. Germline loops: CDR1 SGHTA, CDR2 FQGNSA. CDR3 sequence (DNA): TGTGCCAGCAGCCAGGGGAGGGACACTGAAGCTTTCTTT. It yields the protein CASSQGRDTEAFF.

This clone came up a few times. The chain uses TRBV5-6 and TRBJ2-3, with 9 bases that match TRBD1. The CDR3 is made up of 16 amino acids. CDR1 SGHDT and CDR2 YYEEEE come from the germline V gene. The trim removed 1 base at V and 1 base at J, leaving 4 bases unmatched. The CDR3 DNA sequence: TGTGCCAGCAGCTTGCGTCGGACAGGGGGCACAGATACGCAGTATTTT. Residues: CASSLRRTGGTDTQYF.

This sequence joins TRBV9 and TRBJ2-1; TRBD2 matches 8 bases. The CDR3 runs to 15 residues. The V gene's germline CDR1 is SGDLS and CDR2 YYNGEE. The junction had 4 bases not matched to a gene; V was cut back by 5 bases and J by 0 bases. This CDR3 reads CASSPGTSSYNEQFF. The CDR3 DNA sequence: TGTGCCAGCAGTCCCGGGACTAGCTCCTACAATGAGCAGTTCTTC.

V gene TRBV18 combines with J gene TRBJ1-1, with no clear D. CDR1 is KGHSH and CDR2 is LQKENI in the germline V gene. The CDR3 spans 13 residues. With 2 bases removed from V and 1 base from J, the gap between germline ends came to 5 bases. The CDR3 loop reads CASSPAGNTEAFF. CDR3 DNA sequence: TGTGCCAGCTCACCAGCGGGGAACACTGAAGCTTTCTTT.

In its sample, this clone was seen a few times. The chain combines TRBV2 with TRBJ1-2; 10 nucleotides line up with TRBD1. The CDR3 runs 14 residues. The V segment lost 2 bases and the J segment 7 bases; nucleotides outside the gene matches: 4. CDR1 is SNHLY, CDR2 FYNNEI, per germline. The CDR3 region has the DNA TGTGCCAGCAGTGAACGACAGGGGGCGAGTGGCTACACCTTC. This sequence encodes CASSERQGASGYTF.

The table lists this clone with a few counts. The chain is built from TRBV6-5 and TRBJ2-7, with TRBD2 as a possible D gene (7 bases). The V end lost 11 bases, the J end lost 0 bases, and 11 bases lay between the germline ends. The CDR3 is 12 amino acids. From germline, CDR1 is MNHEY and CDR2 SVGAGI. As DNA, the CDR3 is TGTGCCGGGGGGGCCACCTCCTACGAGCAGTACTTC. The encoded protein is CAGGATSYEQYF.

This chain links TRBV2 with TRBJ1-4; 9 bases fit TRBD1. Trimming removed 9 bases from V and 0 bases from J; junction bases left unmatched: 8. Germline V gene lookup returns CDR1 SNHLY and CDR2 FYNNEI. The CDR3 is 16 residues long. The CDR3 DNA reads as TGTGCCAGACTTAGGGACAGGGCCGCAACTAATGAAAAACTGTTTTTT. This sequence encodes CARLRDRAATNEKLFF.

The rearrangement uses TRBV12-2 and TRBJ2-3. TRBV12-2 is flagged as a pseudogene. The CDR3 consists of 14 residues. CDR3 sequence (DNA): TGTGCAAGTCGCTTAGGAGAACAGGACTTTACGCAGTATTTT. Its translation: CASRLGEQDFTQYF.

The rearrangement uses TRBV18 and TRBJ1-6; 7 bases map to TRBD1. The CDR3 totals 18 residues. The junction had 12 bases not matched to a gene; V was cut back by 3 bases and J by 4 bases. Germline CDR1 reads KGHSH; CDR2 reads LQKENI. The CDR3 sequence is CASSPRPRQGAYNSPLHF. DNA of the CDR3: TGTGCCAGCTCACCTCGACCTCGACAGGGCGCTTATAATTCACCCCTCCACTTT. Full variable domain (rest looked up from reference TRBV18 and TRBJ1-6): NAGVMQNPRHLVRRRGQEARLRCSPMKGHSHVYWYRQLPEEGLKFMVYLQKENIIDESGMPKERFSAEFPKEGPSILRIQQVVRGDSAAYFCASSPRPRQGAYNSPLHFGNGTRLTVT.

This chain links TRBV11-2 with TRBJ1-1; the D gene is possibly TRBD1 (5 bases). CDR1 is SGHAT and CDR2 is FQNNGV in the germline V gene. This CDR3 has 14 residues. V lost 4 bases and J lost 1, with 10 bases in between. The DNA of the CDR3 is TGTGCCAGCAGCTACGACAGCCCGAACACTGAAGCTTTCTTT. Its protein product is CASSYDSPNTEAFF.

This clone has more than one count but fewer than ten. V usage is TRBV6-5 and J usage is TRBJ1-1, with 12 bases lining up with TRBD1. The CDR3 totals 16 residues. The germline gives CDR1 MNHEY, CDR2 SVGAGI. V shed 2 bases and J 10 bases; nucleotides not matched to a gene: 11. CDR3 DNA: TGTGCCAGCAGTTACGCCGGGACAGGGGGCGTCCGAGGAGCTTTCTTT. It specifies CASSYAGTGGVRGAFF.

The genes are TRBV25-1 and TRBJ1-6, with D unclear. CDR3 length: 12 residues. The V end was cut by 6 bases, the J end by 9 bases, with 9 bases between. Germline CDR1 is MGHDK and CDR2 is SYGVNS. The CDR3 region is CASSDGVSPLHF. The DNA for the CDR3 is TGTGCCAGCAGCGATGGGGTTTCACCCCTCCACTTT.